This record looks at one T cell receptor (beta chain) sequence and its context. This record comes from a study of blood T cell repertoires in COVID-19. In the authors' workflow: Counts of nucleated cells, estimated from reference gene primer amplification, were obtained. Only in-frame clones appear in the TCRdb table, and some are missing; sequencing was by immunoSEQ multiplex PCR. That table is the source of V, J and clone size, and D and trimming were worked out from the DNA. In the table there are over 130,000 clones, 70% to 80% of which are singletons. There are 15 residues in the CDR3. Germline trimming cut 0 bases from V and 3 bases from J; bases unmatched to any gene: 2. The germline V gene has CDR1 SGDLS and CDR2 YYNGEE.

The receptor's source is a woman in her 50s with active or convalescent COVID-19. The chain employs TRBV9 and TRBJ2-7; 11 bases line up with TRBD2. The sample was peripheral blood. CDR3 amino acids: CASSVAGTSGYEQYF. CDR3 nucleotide sequence: TGTGCCAGCAGCGTAGCGGGGACTAGCGGCTACGAGCAGTACTTC.